This TCR beta chain was sequenced in a study of post-analysis software for immune sequencing data. Study information: The cohort encompassed relapsing-remitting, secondary progressive and progressive-relapsing multiple sclerosis disease courses. The study, taken as a whole, reports: Strong same-batch co-clustering of samples appeared with F measure clustering. Roughly 5 TRBV segments, TRBV5-6, TRBV5-1 and TRBV20-1 among them, were found more frequent in patients than controls. Significantly decreased normalized Chao1 diversity was recorded for multiple sclerosis patients relative to controls.

The germline V gene encodes CDR1 SNHLY and CDR2 FYNNEI. V was shortened by 0 bases and J by 5 bases, with 1 base between the two germline ends. The CDR3 sequence is 11 residues long. As for this clonotype: Its target is unknown. A much larger clone sits a single nucleotide away, making a read error possible.

Prepared TCR beta cDNA libraries contained unique molecular identifiers. TCRdb re-derived calls from the PCR reads in MiXCR, one entry per CDR3 protein. Of a few hundred thousand distinct CDR3 sequences listed, less than 40% are singletons. The receptor was derived from a girl between 5 and 17 years old with multiple sclerosis. The chain joins TRBV2 to TRBJ2-5; no clear D gene. The specimen was blood. The CDR3 DNA follows: TGTGCCAGCAGTGAAGCGGAGACCCAGTACTTC. Translating it yields CASSEAETQYF.